The 23 T cell receptor beta chains presented below share a single source sample, sequenced in a study of siplizumab effects on memory and regulatory T cells. Some clones are missing from TCRdb's copy, which holds only in-frame ones; the method was immunoSEQ multiplex PCR. The repertoire holds about 110,000 clones, with over 85% as singletons. Sequencing was carried out using CD4+ T cells sorted from blood. The receptors shown here come from a human donor in good health.

As for this clone: Other DNA sequences in the same sample also yield this CDR3. The V and J genes are TRBV5-4 and TRBJ2-3, with D hard to call. Per the germline V gene, CDR1 is SGHNT and CDR2 is YYREEE (reference sequence). The ends were cut back, 1 base at V and 0 bases at J, with 15 bases in the middle. CDR3 length: 17 amino acids. The CDR3 protein is CASSLSPRRGSTDTQYF. The CDR3 DNA sequence: TGTGCCAGCAGCTTGTCGCCCCGACGAGGTAGCACAGATACGCAGTATTTT.

The V and J genes are TRBV6-5 and TRBJ1-1, with 8 nucleotides matching TRBD1. Germline V CDR1 and CDR2: MNHEY, SVGAGI. The CDR3 runs 12 residues. After removal of 7 bases from V and 12 bases from J, the junction contained 10 bases not matched to a gene. The CDR3 DNA follows: TGTGCCAGCACCGAATTACAGGGGGTTACTTTCTTT. Encoded protein: CASTELQGVTFF.

This clone was counted once. V and J are TRBV7-9 and TRBJ1-2; no reliable D call. This CDR3 region has 16 residues. Germline CDR1 reads SEHNR; CDR2 reads FQNEAQ (reference sequence). The V end was cut by 5 bases, the J end by 1 base, with 17 bases between. The CDR3 coding sequence is TGTGCCAGCAGCCCCCGGGCCGCTAGAAATAACTATGGCTACACCTTC. Encoded protein: CASSPRAARNNYGYTF.

CDR3 DNA: TGTGCCGTCCAAACGCGGGAGGGCCTAGATACGCAGTATTTT. Residues: CAVQTREGLDTQYF. V gene TRBV19 combines with J gene TRBJ2-3; TRBD2 agrees at 9 bases. V was clipped by 11 bases and J by 5 bases; unmatched bases: 11. CDR3 size: 14 residues. From germline, CDR1 is LNHDA and CDR2 SQIVND (reference sequence).

The chain uses TRBV18 and TRBJ1-5; 9 positions agree with TRBD1. Germline values: CDR1 KGHSH, CDR2 LQKENI. The trim removed 3 bases at V and 5 bases at J, leaving 5 bases unmatched. The CDR3 sequence is 15 residues long. Here the CDR3 reads CASSPRQGEYQPQHF. The CDR3 nucleotides are TGTGCCAGCTCACCGAGACAGGGGGAATATCAGCCCCAGCATTTT.

The rearrangement joins TRBV6-1 to TRBJ1-4, with D tentatively TRBD1 (6 bases). This CDR3 has 15 amino acids. Germline values: CDR1 MNHNS, CDR2 SASEGT. The V end lost 5 bases, the J end lost 7 bases, and 17 bases lay between the germline ends. The CDR3 DNA sequence: TGTGCCAGCAGTAACCCCGGGGGGCTCGGTGAAAAACTGTTTTTT. This gives the protein CASSNPGGLGEKLFF.

This sequence joins TRBV13 and TRBJ2-1; D may be TRBD1 or TRBD2 (5 bases each). Looked up from germline, CDR1 is PRHDT and CDR2 is FYEKMQ (reference sequence). Trimming pared 5 bases from V and 8 bases from J, leaving 16 bases between. The CDR3 is 14 amino acids. The CDR3 reads CASSPRVGADEQFF. CDR3 in DNA: TGTGCCAGCAGCCCCCGAGTCGGGGCCGATGAGCAGTTCTTC.

The V and J genes are TRBV19 and TRBJ2-3; a possible D gene is TRBD2 (6 bases). From germline, CDR1 is LNHDA and CDR2 SQIVND (reference sequence). The CDR3 totals 14 residues. The V end lost 7 bases, the J end lost 0 bases, and 11 bases lay between the germline ends. CDR3 DNA: TGTGCCAGTAAAGGAGGGCTAAGCACAGATACGCAGTATTTT. This translates into CASKGGLSTDTQYF.

The genes are TRBV5-1 and TRBJ1-1, with D uncertain. V shed 3 bases and J shed 1 base, with 7 bases lying between them. There are 13 residues in the CDR3. Germline values: CDR1 SGHRS, CDR2 YFSETQ. The CDR3 DNA reads as TGCGCCAGCAGCTCCGACCCGAACACTGAAGCTTTCTTT. Translated, it gives CASSSDPNTEAFF.

The chain has TRBV2 and TRBJ2-5; weak D call: TRBD2 (5 bases). The CDR3 length is 13 residues. Germline V gene lookup returns CDR1 SNHLY and CDR2 FYNNEI. With 7 bases removed from V and 0 bases from J, the gap between germline ends came to 9 bases. The chain's CDR3 is CASTQTNQETQYF. The CDR3 DNA reads as TGTGCCAGCACCCAGACTAACCAAGAGACCCAGTACTTC.

The chain is built from TRBV6-1 and TRBJ2-2, with D hard to call. The CDR3 length is 15 residues. Germline V lookup: CDR1 MNHNS, CDR2 SASEGT. V lost 1 base and J 0 bases, leaving 6 bases between the germline ends. The CDR3 loop reads CASSEVLANTGELFF. The CDR3 DNA sequence: TGTGCCAGCAGTGAAGTGCTAGCGAACACCGGGGAGCTGTTTTTT.

The chain joins TRBV18 to TRBJ2-1, with 7 bases matching TRBD2. The J segment lost 9 bases and the V segment lost 0 bases, leaving 8 bases of the junction unmatched. Germline CDR1 and CDR2: KGHSH and LQKENI. The CDR3 totals 15 residues. CDR3 protein: CASSPPTGGQGEQFF. The CDR3 DNA reads TGTGCCAGCTCACCACCGACGGGAGGCCAGGGTGAGCAGTTCTTC. Full variable domain (rest looked up from reference TRBV18 and TRBJ2-1): NAGVMQNPRHLVRRRGQEARLRCSPMKGHSHVYWYRQLPEEGLKFMVYLQKENIIDESGMPKERFSAEFPKEGPSILRIQQVVRGDSAAYFCASSPPTGGQGEQFFGPGTRLTVL.

The chain is built from TRBV7-8 and TRBJ2-3; 10 bases are shared with TRBD2. This CDR3 contains 15 residues. The trim removed 1 base at V and 7 bases at J, leaving 5 bases unmatched. Germline CDR1 SGHVS, CDR2 FQNEAQ. CDR3 sequence reads: CASSLELAGDNTQYF. The CDR3 bases are TGTGCCAGCAGCTTAGAGCTAGCGGGGGATAATACGCAGTATTTT.

With respect to this clone: Other nucleotide sequences in the sample specify the same CDR3. The chain carries TRBV10-3 and TRBJ1-6; no clear D. There are 13 residues in the CDR3. The V gene's germline CDR1 is ENHRY and CDR2 SYGVKD. V lost 8 bases, J lost 7 bases, and 12 bases lay in between. CDR3: CAISSGINSPLHF. The CDR3, as DNA: TGTGCCATCTCGTCAGGAATCAATTCACCCCTCCACTTT.

The rearrangement joins TRBV6-5 to TRBJ1-4; D unresolved. The CDR3 contains 15 residues. From germline, CDR1 is MNHEY and CDR2 SVGAGI. Trimming pared 6 bases from V and 6 bases from J, leaving 17 bases between. The CDR3 DNA follows: TGTGCCAGCAGCTCCCGACCGATCGTCGATGAAAAACTGTTTTTT. Translating it yields CASSSRPIVDEKLFF.

The rearrangement uses TRBV9 and TRBJ2-7; 12 positions match TRBD2. From germline, CDR1 is SGDLS and CDR2 YYNGEE. The CDR3 loop spans 16 amino acids. V shed 4 bases and J 3 bases; nucleotides not matched to a gene: 8. The CDR3 coding sequence is TGTGCCAGCAGCCAGTCCCTGACTAGCGGGAGCTACGAGCAGTACTTC. This gives the protein CASSQSLTSGSYEQYF. Supplemented by reference TRBV9 and TRBJ2-7, the full variable domain reads DSGVTQTPKHLITATGQRVTLRCSPRSGDLSVYWYQQSLDQGLQFLIQYYNGEERAKGNILERFSAQQFPDLHSELNLSSLELGDSALYFCASSQSLTSGSYEQYFGPGTRLTVT.

The chain joins TRBV7-9 to TRBJ1-2; TRBD1 might be the D (6 bases). V gave up 6 bases and J gave up 3 bases, with 11 bases separating them. The CDR3 length is 13 residues. Germline CDR1 reads SEHNR; CDR2 reads FQNEAQ (reference sequence). The DNA of the CDR3 is TGTGCCAGCAGACCCAGGGGTGACTATGGCTACACCTTC. It is translated as CASRPRGDYGYTF.

The rearrangement uses TRBV7-9 and TRBJ2-1, with D perhaps assigned TRBD1 or TRBD2 (5 bases each). The CDR3 spans 14 residues. Per the germline V gene, CDR1 is SEHNR and CDR2 is FQNEAQ (reference sequence). Trimming pared 3 bases from V and 9 bases from J, leaving 15 bases between. CDR3 in DNA: TGTGCCAGCAGCTTCGGGACCATCGCCATTGAGCAGTTCTTC. It yields the protein CASSFGTIAIEQFF.

The chain is built from TRBV5-1 and TRBJ2-1, with 7 bases identical to TRBD2. The J segment lost 8 bases and the V segment lost 5 bases, leaving 10 bases of the junction unmatched. CDR1 and CDR2 from the germline V gene are SGHRS and YFSETQ. This CDR3 is built from 14 residues. For the CDR3, the DNA is TGCGCCAGCAGTCTAGTGGGAGGGCCCGATGAGCAGTTCTTC. This translates into CASSLVGGPDEQFF.

The chain couples TRBV6-5 to TRBJ2-7, with unresolved D. The CDR3 is made up of 14 amino acids. CDR1 MNHEY and CDR2 SVGAGI come from the germline V gene. The V gene lost 5 bases and the J gene lost 2 bases, with 13 bases spanning the gap. DNA of the CDR3: TGTGCCAGCAGTCCACGACCGAATACCTACGAGCAGTACTTC. As protein: CASSPRPNTYEQYF.

V is TRBV25-1 and J is TRBJ2-5, with D possibly TRBD2 on 5 matching bases. The germline V and J ends were trimmed by 4 bases and 2 bases, with 8 bases remaining between them. This CDR3 comprises 13 residues. Germline CDR1 and CDR2: MGHDK and SYGVNS. Written as DNA, the CDR3 is TGTGCCAGCAGTGTACCGGGACAAGAGACCCAGTACTTC. The encoded protein is CASSVPGQETQYF. Full variable domain (outside the CDR3, taken from reference TRBV25-1 and TRBJ2-5): EADIYQTPRYLVIGTGKKITLECSQTMGHDKMYWYQQDPGMELHLIHYSYGVNSTEKGDLSSESTVSRIRTEHFPLTLESARPSHTSQYLCASSVPGQETQYFGPGTRLLVL.

This clone was seen only once. The V call is TRBV7-2, the J call TRBJ2-1, with 11 bases fitting TRBD2. V lost 5 bases to trimming and J lost 6 bases; unmatched junction nucleotides: 3. CDR1 is SGHTA, CDR2 FQGNSA, per germline. This CDR3 is built from 14 residues. CDR3 loop: CASSRTSGPNEQFF. DNA of the CDR3: TGTGCCAGCAGCCGGACTAGCGGGCCCAATGAGCAGTTCTTC.

The chain joins TRBV6-6 to TRBJ2-7, with 8 bases matching TRBD2. Per germline, CDR1 MNHNY and CDR2 SVGAGI (reference sequence). CDR3 size: 15 residues. V lost 4 bases to trimming and J lost 7 bases; unmatched junction nucleotides: 12. The CDR3 DNA sequence: TGTGCCAGCAGTTCCACCGGGAGGGGTGCGGGGGAGCAGTACTTC. As protein: CASSSTGRGAGEQYF.